The entry below gives a single T cell receptor beta chain sequence along with its context. Following RNA extraction, reverse transcription yielded cDNA that acted as the sequencing template. TCRdb's copy holds only in-frame clones and misses some; the assay was immunoSEQ multiplex PCR. The table includes about 180,000 clones, around 71% detected once. Peripheral blood and lesional scalp punch biopsies were taken from alopecia areata patients. From germline, CDR1 is LGHNT and CDR2 FRNRAP. This CDR3 contains 13 residues. V was trimmed by 1 base and J by 0 bases, leaving 3 bases between them. The entry originates in a study of CD8+ T cells in alopecia areata. Whole-study context: Tofacitinib ran for 6 to 18 months before 6 months off drug.

Sequences were derived from CD8+ T cells sorted from blood, sampled at week 0. The sequence came from a human donor with alopecia areata. V and J are TRBV12-5 and TRBJ1-2, with no clear D. CDR3: CASGLASNYGYTF. CDR3 nucleotides: TGTGCTAGTGGTTTGGCCTCTAACTATGGCTACACCTTC. The complete variable domain, with remaining parts taken from reference TRBV12-5 and TRBJ1-2, reads DARVTQTPRHKVTEMGQEVTMRCQPILGHNTVFWYRQTMMQGLELLAYFRNRAPLDDSGMPKDRFSAEMPDATLATLKIQPSEPRDSAVYFCASGLASNYGYTFGSGTRLTVV.